This T cell receptor beta chain was captured in a study of technical replicates of blood from a few donors. The protocol was immunoSEQ multiplex PCR, while the TCRdb copy is restricted to in-frame clones and leaves out a portion. The top ten clones hold about 0.35% of a sample with around 100,000 clones, about 95% of them seen once. The sequence came from a human donor in good health. Sequencing was carried out using T cells isolated from PBMCs.

The CDR3 bases are TGTGCCATTAAGCGGGAGGGCGTTAAGGACGAGCAGTACTTC. This sequence encodes CAIKREGVKDEQYF. The rearrangement joins TRBV10-3 to TRBJ2-7; 10 nucleotides agree with TRBD2. This CDR3 has 14 amino acids. Germline V gene lookup returns CDR1 ENHRY and CDR2 SYGVKD. The trim removed 9 bases at V and 5 bases at J, leaving 10 bases unmatched.